These T cell receptor beta chains were read from a single sample in a study of blood T cell repertoires in COVID-19. Clones were sequenced by immunoSEQ multiplex PCR, and TCRdb holds only the in-frame ones, with some missing. The sample includes 120,000 or so clones, approximately 90% seen only once; the top ten take roughly 2.2%. Sequencing input: peripheral blood. Receptors were obtained from a woman aged 50 to 65 with acute or convalescent COVID-19. CDR3s include the opening cysteine and the closing phenylalanine or tryptophan. The order of the fields is D gene, clone size, J gene, V gene, CDR3 DNA, CDR3 protein. The D gene is left open where the match is weak. The listing skips clone size in some rows; elsewhere it reads once, few, many or a size class.

D gene: TRBD1; clone size: NA; J gene: TRBJ1-2; V gene: TRBV5-4; CDR3 DNA: TGTGCCAGCAGCTTGGTTCGCAGGGGGGACTATGGCTACACCTTC; CDR3 protein: CASSLVRRGDYGYTF
D gene: NA; clone size: NA; J gene: TRBJ1-2; V gene: TRBV7-9; CDR3 DNA: TGTGCCAGCAGCTTAGACAGGAAGTTTTCCTATGGCTACACCTTC; CDR3 protein: CASSLDRKFSYGYTF
D gene: NA; clone size: NA; J gene: TRBJ1-1; V gene: TRBV9; CDR3 DNA: TGTGCCAGCAGCCCCATGGGGGGGACTGAAGCTTTCTTT; CDR3 protein: CASSPMGGTEAFF
D gene: NA; clone size: NA; J gene: TRBJ2-1; V gene: TRBV7-9; CDR3 DNA: TGTGCCAGCAGCTTAATATCTCCCGGGGGTCTGTTAGACAATGAGCAGTTCTTC; CDR3 protein: CASSLISPGGLLDNEQFF
D gene: NA; clone size: NA; J gene: TRBJ1-5; V gene: TRBV2; CDR3 DNA: TGTGCCAGCAGTGAACGGTATAGCAATCAGCCCCAGCATTTT; CDR3 protein: CASSERYSNQPQHF
D gene: NA; clone size: once; J gene: TRBJ2-7; V gene: TRBV27; CDR3 DNA: TGTGCCAGCAAACTCCAGGGGTACGAGCAGTACTTC; CDR3 protein: CASKLQGYEQYF
D gene: NA; clone size: NA; J gene: TRBJ2-1; V gene: TRBV19; CDR3 DNA: TGTGCCAGTAGTACGGTAGCTGGCCACGCTGAGCAGTTCTTC; CDR3 protein: CASSTVAGHAEQFF
D gene: TRBD1; clone size: NA; J gene: TRBJ1-4; V gene: TRBV6-6; CDR3 DNA: TGTGCCAGCAGTGGTCCAGGACAGGGTCTTGAAAAACTGTTTTTT; CDR3 protein: CASSGPGQGLEKLFF
D gene: NA; clone size: NA; J gene: TRBJ1-5; V gene: TRBV7-2; CDR3 DNA: TGTGCCAGCAGCTTAGCCCCTCTTCAGCCCCAGCATTTT; CDR3 protein: CASSLAPLQPQHF
D gene: TRBD2; clone size: NA; J gene: TRBJ2-2; V gene: TRBV5-1; CDR3 DNA: TGCGCCAGCAGCCCCCAGCTAGCGGGAGCTAACACCGGGGAGCTGTTTTTT; CDR3 protein: CASSPQLAGANTGELFF
D gene: NA; clone size: NA; J gene: TRBJ1-1; V gene: TRBV29-1; CDR3 DNA: TGCAGCGTTTTATCGGACTCGAACACTGAAGCTTTCTTT; CDR3 protein: CSVLSDSNTEAFF
D gene: NA; clone size: NA; J gene: TRBJ1-4; V gene: TRBV7-2; CDR3 DNA: TGTGCCAGCAGCTTAGTTACGGGTCACGGGTTAGAAAAACTGTTTTTT; CDR3 protein: CASSLVTGHGLEKLFF
D gene: TRBD1; clone size: once; J gene: TRBJ1-6; V gene: TRBV9; CDR3 DNA: TGTGCCAGCAGCGTCGGACAGGGGTATAATTCACCCCTCCACTTT; CDR3 protein: CASSVGQGYNSPLHF
D gene: TRBD2; clone size: NA; J gene: TRBJ2-2; V gene: TRBV7-2; CDR3 DNA: TGTGCCAGCAGCTCTAGCGGGGTCAACACCGGGGAGCTGTTTTTT; CDR3 protein: CASSSSGVNTGELFF
D gene: NA; clone size: NA; J gene: TRBJ2-2; V gene: TRBV3-1/TRBV3-2; CDR3 DNA: TGTGCCAGCAGCCAAGTCCTGACAGGACCGAACACCGGGGAGCTGTTTTTT; CDR3 protein: CASSQVLTGPNTGELFF
D gene: NA; clone size: NA; J gene: TRBJ1-2; V gene: TRBV3-1/TRBV3-2; CDR3 DNA: TGTGCCAGCAGCCAAGCAGGGGTCGGTGGCTACACCTTC; CDR3 protein: CASSQAGVGGYTF
D gene: TRBD1; clone size: NA; J gene: TRBJ2-1; V gene: TRBV5-4; CDR3 DNA: TGTGCCAGCAGCTTGGGGACAGGGGGCTGGGATGAGCAGTTCTTC; CDR3 protein: CASSLGTGGWDEQFF
D gene: TRBD1; clone size: NA; J gene: TRBJ1-1; V gene: TRBV4-3; CDR3 DNA: TGCGCCAGCAGCCAAGCATTGGACAGGGAGACCCCTGAAGCTTTCTTT; CDR3 protein: CASSQALDRETPEAFF
D gene: TRBD1; clone size: NA; J gene: TRBJ2-3; V gene: TRBV5-1; CDR3 DNA: TGCGCCAGCAGCTTGGAGGGGGCCCTCACAGATACGCAGTATTTT; CDR3 protein: CASSLEGALTDTQYF
D gene: NA; clone size: once; J gene: TRBJ2-1; V gene: TRBV4-1; CDR3 DNA: TGCGCCAGCAGCCAAGATGCGGGTAAGGGTGAGCAGTTCTTC; CDR3 protein: CASSQDAGKGEQFF
D gene: TRBD1; clone size: NA; J gene: TRBJ1-4; V gene: TRBV4-1; CDR3 DNA: TGCGCCAGCAGCCAAGGGACAGGGGGGGCCGAAAAACTGTTTTTT; CDR3 protein: CASSQGTGGAEKLFF
D gene: TRBD1; clone size: NA; J gene: TRBJ1-5; V gene: TRBV19; CDR3 DNA: TGTGCCAGTAGTTGGGACAGTTATAGCAATCAGCCCCAGCATTTT; CDR3 protein: CASSWDSYSNQPQHF
D gene: NA; clone size: NA; J gene: TRBJ2-7; V gene: TRBV6-5; CDR3 DNA: TGTGCCAGCAGGCGGAGCTTCTCCTCCTACGAGCAGTACTTC; CDR3 protein: CASRRSFSSYEQYF
D gene: TRBD1; clone size: NA; J gene: TRBJ2-5; V gene: TRBV27; CDR3 DNA: TGTGCCAGCAGCTTAGGGACAGGCGGCGGAGAGACCCAGTACTTC; CDR3 protein: CASSLGTGGGETQYF
D gene: NA; clone size: NA; J gene: TRBJ2-3; V gene: TRBV18; CDR3 DNA: TGTGCCAGCTCACCACCGGGTGGGGCGGAGACGCAGTATTTT; CDR3 protein: CASSPPGGAETQYF
D gene: TRBD1; clone size: few; J gene: TRBJ1-4; V gene: TRBV30; CDR3 DNA: TGTGCCTGGATGTGGGGGGGACAGGGCTATGAAAAACTGTTTTTT; CDR3 protein: CAWMWGGQGYEKLFF
D gene: TRBD2; clone size: NA; J gene: TRBJ2-3; V gene: TRBV7-3; CDR3 DNA: TGTGCCAGCAGCTTCAGCGGGGGCGAGGCAGATACGCAGTATTTT; CDR3 protein: CASSFSGGEADTQYF
D gene: NA; clone size: NA; J gene: TRBJ2-5; V gene: TRBV9; CDR3 DNA: TGTGCCAGCAGCGTAGACAGGTCCTTTAAGACCCAGTACTTC; CDR3 protein: CASSVDRSFKTQYF
D gene: TRBD2; clone size: NA; J gene: TRBJ2-3; V gene: TRBV4-3; CDR3 DNA: TGCGCCAGCGCCTTTAGCGGGGGGGCGGATACGCAGTATTTT; CDR3 protein: CASAFSGGADTQYF
D gene: NA; clone size: NA; J gene: TRBJ2-7; V gene: TRBV12-3/TRBV12-4; CDR3 DNA: TGTGCCAGCAGGATCACAGACCTGCCAAAGTACTTC; CDR3 protein: CASRITDLPKYF
D gene: NA; clone size: NA; J gene: TRBJ1-5; V gene: TRBV6-1; CDR3 DNA: TGTGCCAGCAGTGGTGCGGGGGGCCATAGCAATCAGCCCCAGCATTTT; CDR3 protein: CASSGAGGHSNQPQHF
D gene: TRBD2; clone size: NA; J gene: TRBJ2-3; V gene: TRBV7-2; CDR3 DNA: TGTGCCAGCAGCTTATGGGAGGGAAGCACAGATACGCAGTATTTT; CDR3 protein: CASSLWEGSTDTQYF
D gene: NA; clone size: NA; J gene: TRBJ2-1; V gene: TRBV11-3; CDR3 DNA: TGTGCCAGCAGCTTACGCGGAAAGCAGTTCTTC; CDR3 protein: CASSLRGKQFF
D gene: TRBD1; clone size: NA; J gene: TRBJ2-5; V gene: TRBV11-2; CDR3 DNA: TGTGCCAGCAGCTTAGTCTGGACAGGGGGCGTGGAGACCCAGTACTTC; CDR3 protein: CASSLVWTGGVETQYF
D gene: TRBD2; clone size: NA; J gene: TRBJ2-7; V gene: TRBV7-2; CDR3 DNA: TGTGCCAGCAGCTCCCTACTAGCGGGGGCTGCCGAGCAGTACTTC; CDR3 protein: CASSSLLAGAAEQYF
D gene: NA; clone size: once; J gene: TRBJ2-2; V gene: TRBV30; CDR3 DNA: TGTGCCTGGAGTCCAGGACAAGCCGGGGAGCTGTTTTTT; CDR3 protein: CAWSPGQAGELFF
D gene: NA; clone size: NA; J gene: TRBJ1-3; V gene: TRBV2; CDR3 DNA: TGTGCCAGCGCTCAGGTCTCTGGAAACACCATATATTTT; CDR3 protein: CASAQVSGNTIYF
D gene: TRBD2; clone size: once; J gene: TRBJ2-2; V gene: TRBV7-2; CDR3 DNA: TGTGCCAGCAGACTTAGCGGGACCGGGGAGCTGTTTTTT; CDR3 protein: CASRLSGTGELFF
D gene: NA; clone size: NA; J gene: TRBJ2-5; V gene: TRBV18; CDR3 DNA: TGTGCCAGCTCACCACCCGGGACAAGGGAGACCCAGTACTTC; CDR3 protein: CASSPPGTRETQYF
D gene: TRBD1; clone size: few; J gene: TRBJ1-4; V gene: TRBV14; CDR3 DNA: TGTGCCAGCAGCCAAAGGACAGGGGCAACTAATGAAAAACTGTTTTTT; CDR3 protein: CASSQRTGATNEKLFF
D gene: TRBD2; clone size: NA; J gene: TRBJ2-7; V gene: TRBV10-2; CDR3 DNA: TGCGCCAGCAATGGAGCGGGAGGCGAGCAGTACTTC; CDR3 protein: CASNGAGGEQYF
D gene: TRBD1; clone size: NA; J gene: TRBJ1-2; V gene: TRBV9; CDR3 DNA: TGTGCCAGCAGCGTAGAGGGGTTAACAGGGGGCGATGGCTACACCTTC; CDR3 protein: CASSVEGLTGGDGYTF
D gene: TRBD2; clone size: NA; J gene: TRBJ2-1; V gene: TRBV4-3; CDR3 DNA: TGCGCCAGCAGCCAAGACCCGGGAGGGGCCTCCTACAATGAGCAGTTCTTC; CDR3 protein: CASSQDPGGASYNEQFF
D gene: TRBD1; clone size: NA; J gene: TRBJ1-3; V gene: TRBV5-1; CDR3 DNA: TGCGCCAGCAGCCCGGGGACAGCTGGAAACACCATATATTTT; CDR3 protein: CASSPGTAGNTIYF